Following are 9 T cell receptor beta chains from one sample sequenced in a study of shared clonotypes between healthy human individuals. Assay used: immunoSEQ multiplex PCR; TCRdb lists only in-frame clones, some missing. This sample has roughly 2.2 million clones; 85% to 95% occur once, and the top ten carry 0.37%. The specimen was naive CD4+ T cells from PBMCs. This sample's subset: CD45RA+ positively selected. These receptors all come from a young man in good health. Some clones in this sample may be carry-over from other donors' samples.

Details on this clone: Mismatch with germline at one junction end may stem from a read error. The chain carries TRBV20-1 and TRBJ2-1, with 14 nucleotides matching TRBD2. Germline CDR1 DFQATT, CDR2 SNEGSKA (reference sequence). This CDR3 is 11 amino acids long. CDR3 residues: CSARQTSGRVF. CDR3 nucleotides: TGCAGTGCTCGACAGACTAGCGGGAGGGTCTTC.

J is TRBJ2-3 and V is TRBV7-3, with 8 bases identical to TRBD2. The length of the CDR3 is 15 residues. In germline, CDR1 is SGHTA, CDR2 FQGTGA. The V segment lost 4 bases and the J segment 4 bases; nucleotides outside the gene matches: 7. The CDR3 nucleotides read TGTGCCAGCAGCTGGACTAGCTCTGCGCCAGATACGCAGTATTTT. Its translation: CASSWTSSAPDTQYF.

The chain uses TRBV5-1 and TRBJ2-1; D remains unclear. The CDR3 totals 14 residues. CDR1 and CDR2 from the germline V gene are SGHRS and YFSETQ. The V and J ends lost 0 bases and 5 bases respectively, with 9 bases between them. The CDR3 region has the DNA TGCGCCAGCAGCTTGGCCAATAGGAACAATGAGCAGTTCTTC. Translated, it gives CASSLANRNNEQFF.

The rearrangement links TRBV11-3 to TRBJ1-3, with unresolved D. Germline V gives CDR1 SGHNT, CDR2 YENEEA. This CDR3 has 14 amino acids. V lost 5 bases, J lost 0 bases, and 8 bases lay in between. The CDR3 region has the DNA TGTGCCAGCAGCGAGGGCTTCTCTGGAAACACCATATATTTT. Protein product: CASSEGFSGNTIYF.

The sample holds one count of this clone. This chain joins TRBV28 and TRBJ1-2; maybe TRBD1 (5 bases). The CDR3 sequence is 13 residues long. The germline V gene encodes CDR1 MDHEN and CDR2 SYDVKM. Trimming removed 3 bases at V and 7 bases at J, with 12 bases between. The CDR3 spells CASSLGGNRGYTF. The DNA for the CDR3 is TGTGCCAGCAGTTTGGGGGGGAACCGTGGCTACACCTTC.

The chain carries TRBV5-5 and TRBJ2-5; 8 nucleotides match TRBD1. Germline V gene lookup returns CDR1 SGHKS and CDR2 YYEKEE (reference sequence). Germline trimming cut 2 bases from V and 7 bases from J; bases unmatched to any gene: 10. This CDR3 has 15 residues. CDR3 nucleotides: TGTGCCAGCAGCTTTTCGACAGGGGACCCTCCGACCCAGTACTTC. This sequence encodes CASSFSTGDPPTQYF.

Turning to this clone: This same CDR3 is encoded by further DNA sequences in the sample. The V and J genes are TRBV5-1 and TRBJ2-7; TRBD2 matches at 7 bases. There are 14 residues in the CDR3. CDR1 and CDR2 from the germline V gene are SGHRS and YFSETQ. V shed 4 bases and J 3 bases; nucleotides not matched to a gene: 7. The CDR3 nucleotides read TGCGCCAGCAGCCGCACTAGCGCGTTCTACGAGCAGTACTTC. Residues: CASSRTSAFYEQYF.

The chain recombines TRBV28 with TRBJ1-1, with 8 bases identical to TRBD1. The CDR3 has 14 amino acids. Trimming took 6 bases from V and 4 from J; bases not matched to a gene: 7. Germline-derived CDR1 and CDR2 are MDHEN and SYDVKM. DNA for the CDR3: TGTGCCAGCAGCCAAGAGACAGGGGTCACTGAAGCTTTCTTT. It translates to CASSQETGVTEAFF.

This clone has more than one count but fewer than ten. This CDR3 is also generated by other DNA sequences in the sample. The rearrangement uses TRBV2 and TRBJ2-7, with 9 bases identical to TRBD1. The CDR3 runs 11 residues. Looked up from germline, CDR1 is SNHLY and CDR2 is FYNNEI. The J segment lost 6 bases and the V segment lost 6 bases, leaving 0 bases of the junction unmatched. CDR3 nucleotides: TGTGCCAGCAGGGACAGGGGCGAGCAGTACTTC. Residues: CASRDRGEQYF.